This TCR beta chain was sequenced for a study of regulatory T cells in long-lasting Graves disease (dated by TCRdb to about 2021). Regarding the complete study: Patients with newly diagnosed Graves' disease had been on antithyroid drugs for under 3 months. The study took place in China and was registered as a clinical trial. This study used TCR sequencing and RNA sequencing of peripheral blood to compare persistent Graves' disease patients against newly diagnosed Graves' disease patients. A total of around 35 samples underwent TCR sequencing, from some 13 patients with persistent Graves' disease and approximately 20 patients with newly diagnosed Graves' disease. Beyond this particular receptor, the publication reports: Persistent disease showed preferential use of TRBV28, TRBJ1-2 and TRBJ2-5, whereas newly diagnosed disease favored TRBV20-1 and TRBJ2-1. Persistent patients shared more public clonotypes among themselves (around 2,700) than newly diagnosed patients did (over 900). As a limitation, the authors acknowledged that the small sample size may reduce accuracy. Peripheral blood alone was examined, since thyroid tissue, which constituted the primary lesion, could not be accessed. Only the TCR beta chain was sequenced and analyzed. Lower TCR Shannon entropy and fewer highly expanded clones were observed in persistent Graves' disease patients than in newly diagnosed patients, which suggested clonal expansion.

What the time point label conveys for this sample: newly diagnosed GD, antithyroid drugs for less than 3 months. For both TCR sequencing and RNA sequencing, RNA was extracted from PBMCs in TRIzol. The diagnosis of Graves' disease followed American Thyroid Association guidelines. The patients came from an endocrinology department in Xi'an, China. Each patient gave about 10 milliliters of peripheral blood, collected in an EDTA anticoagulant tube. PBMCs were isolated by Ficoll Paque Plus density gradient separation without further T cell sorting. RNA quality was checked with an Agilent 2100 Bioanalyzer and agarose gel, and concentration with a NanoDrop 2000. The protocol used for the library was multiplex PCR. Sequencing instrument: Illumina HiSeq 4000. To build TCR beta libraries, CDR3 regions were amplified by Arm-PCR using iRepertoire HTBI primers. PCR products were gel purified before sequencing. The study's own analysis went as follows. A total of some 65 TRBV and 14 TRBJ segments were identified across samples and were used for gene usage analysis of CDR3 amino acid clonotypes. COPE and FqMerger were used to merge the filtered high-quality paired reads into contigs. BLAST was used to align contigs to IMGT TRBV, TRBD and TRBJ reference genes, with CDR3 defined following IMGT. Clonotypes above 0.1% frequency were classified as highly expanded clones. Repertoire diversity was measured by Shannon entropy, and V-J evenness by the Gini coefficient. Clonotypes shared by more than one individual were considered public. TCRdb's own reprocessing of the public reads used fastp at Q25 and MiXCR and kept productive beta chains. For every CDR3 protein sequence, its rows merge into one entry that carries the most common genes and DNA. These V and J calls are TCRdb output, not the study's own analysis. Counted in this sample were about 370,000 distinct CDR3 sequences; around a sixth of them appeared once. The ten largest clones capture about a fifth of the sample.

There are 17 amino acids in the CDR3, from cysteine to phenylalanine inclusive. The sequence is cut down to CDR3 DNA, 51 bases in frame from base 1. The junction carries 24 bases between V and J, which are trimmed by 3 bases and 6 bases respectively. This clonotype was detected only a few times. Its recognized antigen is unknown. Base-call qualities are not available, and no considerably larger clone is one nucleotide away. Sequenced material: peripheral blood mononuclear cells (PBMCs), taken at new diagnosis, from a patient treated with antithyroid drugs. The origin of this receptor is a female donor with Graves disease. Recombination connected TRBV12-3 or TRBV12-4 to TRBJ2-7; perhaps TRBD2 is the D gene, with 5 bases matching. This receptor has the CDR3 CASSFGIPGDYDFEQYF. The sequence in DNA is TGTGCCAGCAGTTTTGGGATCCCCGGGGATTACGATTTCGAGCAGTACTTC.